What follows are 21 T cell receptor beta chains derived from one specimen sequenced in a study of vaccination effects on CD4 cells after COVID-19. Isolation of CD4+ T cells took place after ten to eleven days of culture. It was between March and December 2020 that the person had a SARS-CoV-2 infection confirmed by PCR. BNT162b2 vaccine or mRNA-1273 vaccine was given to participants in two doses. Method: immunoSEQ multiplex PCR; TCRdb's copy keeps in-frame clones and lacks some. This sample has 30,000 to 35,000 clones, with around 72% found just once. No antigen has been identified for these receptors. Sequences were derived from CD4+ T cells from PBMCs cultured without peptide, sampled after COVID-19 vaccination. The receptor set was obtained from a human donor who had a prior SARS-CoV-2 infection.

This chain uses TRBV12-3 or TRBV12-4 with TRBJ1-4; D is undetermined. Trimming cost V 5 bases and J 5 bases, with 9 bases left between them. The CDR3 covers 13 residues. CDR3 protein: CASSPNLNEKLFF. The CDR3 DNA is TGTGCCAGCAGTCCGAACCTAAATGAAAAACTGTTTTTT.

The rearrangement joins TRBV5-5 to TRBJ2-7; possible D gene TRBD2, 5 bases. Per the germline V gene, CDR1 is SGHKS and CDR2 is YYEKEE (reference sequence). Trimming left V 1 base short and J 2 bases short, with 13 bases between. This CDR3 is 15 amino acids long. The CDR3 nucleotides are TGTGCCAGCAGCTTGAATTGGCGGGCGACCTACGAGCAGTACTTC. Translated, it gives CASSLNWRATYEQYF.

The rearrangement links TRBV9 to TRBJ2-1, with D perhaps TRBD2 (6 bases). The CDR3 extends over 16 amino acids. V was trimmed by 4 bases and J by 9 bases, leaving 23 bases between them. The V gene's germline CDR1 is SGDLS and CDR2 YYNGEE. The CDR3 reads CASSPRLDPVFGEQFF. The CDR3, as DNA: TGTGCCAGCAGCCCAAGACTAGACCCGGTCTTCGGTGAGCAGTTCTTC.

The V gene is TRBV4-3, the J gene TRBJ2-6; D is possibly TRBD1 or TRBD2 (5 bases each). Germline CDR1 is LGHNA and CDR2 is YSLEER. The CDR3 is 15 amino acids. V lost 5 bases and J 4 bases, leaving 12 bases between the germline ends. CDR3 loop: CASSNGGSGANVLTF. The CDR3 nucleotides read TGCGCCAGCAGCAATGGGGGATCAGGGGCCAACGTCCTGACTTTC.

The chain has TRBV7-9 and TRBJ2-3; 10 nucleotides line up with TRBD2. The CDR3 extends over 17 amino acids. J lost 2 bases, V lost 5 bases, and 10 bases had no gene match. CDR1 SEHNR and CDR2 FQNEAQ come from the germline V gene (reference sequence). For the CDR3, the DNA is TGTGCCAGCAGCCTACAAACAAGCGGGAGGGCCACAGATACGCAGTATTTT. Translation gives CASSLQTSGRATDTQYF. The complete variable domain, with remaining parts taken from reference TRBV7-9 and TRBJ2-3, reads DTGVSQNPRHKITKRGQNVTFRCDPISEHNRLYWYRQTLGQGPEFLTYFQNEAQLEKSRLLSDRFSAERPKGSFSTLEIQRTEQGDSAMYLCASSLQTSGRATDTQYFGPGTRLTVL.

The rearrangement joins TRBV7-3 to TRBJ1-6; possibly TRBD1 for D (5 bases). Looked up from germline, CDR1 is SGHTA and CDR2 is FQGTGA. Between the trimmed V and J ends, which lost 3 bases and 10 bases, there was a span of 16 bases. This CDR3 comprises 15 residues. CDR3 region: CASSFGSGDGSPLHF. The CDR3 region has the DNA TGTGCCAGCAGCTTTGGGTCCGGGGACGGGTCACCCCTCCACTTT.

This clone was counted between two and nine times. This chain links TRBV11-2 with TRBJ2-5, with unresolved D. Germline values: CDR1 SGHAT, CDR2 FQNNGV. Trimming shortened V by 2 bases and J by 2 bases, and 9 bases separated the two germline ends. The CDR3 has 14 amino acids. CDR3 region: CASSLRRSQETQYF. The CDR3, as DNA: TGTGCCAGCAGCTTACGGCGGTCACAAGAGACCCAGTACTTC.

This chain joins TRBV6-1 and TRBJ2-1; 8 bases align to TRBD1. The CDR3 runs to 15 residues. The germline gives CDR1 MNHNS, CDR2 SASEGT. J was trimmed by 5 bases and V by 3 bases; bases with no gene match: 6. The CDR3 DNA reads as TGTGCCAGCAGTGACCCAGGACAGGGTCACAATGAGCAGTTCTTC. It is translated as CASSDPGQGHNEQFF.

This clone was detected once. This rearrangement joins TRBV6-5 to TRBJ1-3; tentatively, D is TRBD1 (5 bases). CDR1 MNHEY and CDR2 SVGAGI come from the germline V gene. The CDR3 spans 16 residues. Deletions cut 4 bases from V and 3 bases from J, with 16 bases between. The CDR3 sequence is CASSSRRGTYGNTIYF. Written as DNA, the CDR3 is TGTGCCAGCAGTTCAAGACGAGGGACCTATGGAAACACCATATATTTT.

The CDR3 loop reads CASSADPQETQYF. The CDR3 DNA is TGCGCCAGCAGCGCCGACCCCCAAGAGACCCAGTACTTC. The J gene is TRBJ2-5, the V gene TRBV5-1; D remains unclear. This CDR3 region has 13 residues. The germline V gene has CDR1 SGHRS and CDR2 YFSETQ. Trimming cost V 4 bases and J 1 base, with 8 bases left between them.

The CDR3 loop reads CASSQGGWGNENEQFF. CDR3 DNA sequence: TGTGCCAGCAGCCAAGGTGGGTGGGGGAATGAGAATGAGCAGTTCTTC. The chain links TRBV3-1 (or the pseudogene TRBV3-2) to TRBJ2-1; perhaps D is TRBD1 or TRBD2 (5 bases each). Germline lookup yields CDR1 LGHDT and CDR2 YNNKEL (reference sequence). V dropped 1 base and J dropped 7 bases, with 17 bases sitting between them. The CDR3 has 16 amino acids.

This clone was seen only a few times. The chain links TRBV13 to TRBJ2-7; TRBD1 or TRBD2 may be the D gene (5 bases each). The CDR3 has 10 residues. From germline, CDR1 is PRHDT and CDR2 FYEKMQ (reference sequence). V was shortened by 11 bases and J by 2 bases, with 7 bases between the two germline ends. This CDR3 is CAPGPYEQYF. DNA for the CDR3: TGTGCCCCGGGGCCCTACGAGCAGTACTTC.

The CDR3 DNA reads as TGTGCCAGCAGTTACGTCGGACTAGCGGGAGGTACCGTCCCCTACAATGAGCAGTTCTTC. Protein sequence: CASSYVGLAGGTVPYNEQFF. The rearrangement uses TRBV6-2 or TRBV6-3 and TRBJ2-1; the match to TRBD2 covers 14 bases. V trimming: 2 bases; J trimming: 2 bases; junction bases outside the gene matches: 11. The CDR3 length is 20 residues. Germline values: CDR1 MNHEY, CDR2 SVGEGT.

The chain has TRBV7-2 and TRBJ1-2, with D unresolved. Germline V gene data show CDR1 as SGHTA and CDR2 as FQGNSA. This CDR3 spans 14 amino acids. Trimming cost V 2 bases and J 8 bases, with 15 bases left between them. The CDR3 DNA reads TGTGCCAGCAGCTTACAAGGCAGACGGTGGGGCTACACCTTC. Translation gives CASSLQGRRWGYTF.

CDR3 sequence reads: CASSYNAATNEKLFF. CDR3 bases: TGTGCCAGCAGCTACAACGCCGCAACTAATGAAAAACTGTTTTTT. The chain has TRBV7-6 and TRBJ1-4, with unresolved D. CDR3 size: 15 residues. The germline gives CDR1 SGHVS, CDR2 FNYEAQ. V dropped 4 bases and J dropped 0 bases, with 9 bases sitting between them. Drawing the rest from reference TRBV7-6 and TRBJ1-4, the complete variable domain is GAGVSQSPRYKVTKRGQDVALRCDPISGHVSLYWYRQALGQGPEFLTYFNYEAQQDKSGLPNDRFSAERPEGSISTLTIQRTEQRDSAMYRCASSYNAATNEKLFFGSGTQLSVL.

This clone was picked up one time. The chain joins TRBV5-4 to TRBJ2-3, with TRBD2 matching over 8 bases. CDR3 size: 15 residues. The germline V gene encodes CDR1 SGHNT and CDR2 YYREEE (reference sequence). V was clipped by 5 bases and J by 2 bases; unmatched bases: 7. As DNA, the CDR3 is TGTGCCAGCAGGGCGGGGGGCCGGGCCACAGATACGCAGTATTTT. It yields the protein CASRAGGRATDTQYF.

This rearrangement joins TRBV9 to TRBJ2-1; 13 bases line up with TRBD2. Per germline, CDR1 SGDLS and CDR2 YYNGEE. This CDR3 region has 16 residues. J gave up 7 bases and V 4 bases, and 8 bases lay outside the gene matches. The DNA of the CDR3 is TGTGCCAGCAGCATCGGGGGACTAGCGGGACTTAATGAGCAGTTCTTC. Translation gives CASSIGGLAGLNEQFF. Together with reference TRBV9 and TRBJ2-1, the CDR3 gives the full variable domain: DSGVTQTPKHLITATGQRVTLRCSPRSGDLSVYWYQQSLDQGLQFLIQYYNGEERAKGNILERFSAQQFPDLHSELNLSSLELGDSALYFCASSIGGLAGLNEQFFGPGTRLTVL.

This chain joins TRBV5-1 and TRBJ2-7; D unresolved. Looked up from germline, CDR1 is SGHRS and CDR2 is YFSETQ. V was trimmed by 1 base and J by 1 base, leaving 12 bases between them. The CDR3 sequence is 15 residues long. The CDR3 DNA sequence: TGCGCCAGCAGCTTGTCGGCAGGATTTTCCTACGAGCAGTACTTC. Its translation is CASSLSAGFSYEQYF.

J is TRBJ2-2 and V is TRBV7-2; TRBD2 matches at 9 bases. The CDR3 runs 18 residues. Germline CDR1 is SGHTA and CDR2 is FQGNSA. The V segment lost 2 bases and the J segment 10 bases; nucleotides outside the gene matches: 17. This chain's CDR3 is CASSLRFYAGGGVVELFF. The DNA for the CDR3 is TGTGCCAGCAGCTTAAGGTTTTACGCGGGAGGGGGTGTTGTGGAGCTGTTTTTT.

The table lists this clone with a few counts. The chain recombines TRBV5-4 with TRBJ1-1; tentative D call: TRBD1 (6 bases). Trimming shortened V by 4 bases and J by 0 bases, and 19 bases separated the two germline ends. The CDR3 length is 17 residues. Germline values: CDR1 SGHNT, CDR2 YYREEE (reference sequence). Here the CDR3 reads CASSPLLSWDMNTEAFF. DNA of the CDR3: TGTGCCAGCAGCCCCCTTCTTTCGTGGGACATGAACACTGAAGCTTTCTTT.

The count of this clone is one. This chain uses TRBV6-5 with TRBJ2-7; a possible D gene is TRBD1 (6 bases). CDR1 is MNHEY and CDR2 is SVGAGI in the germline V gene. V was clipped by 6 bases and J by 0 bases, with 12 bases between them. This CDR3 region has 14 residues. Here the CDR3 DNA reads TGTGCCAGCAGCCCACAGGGAAGCTCCTACGAGCAGTACTTC. As protein: CASSPQGSSYEQYF.